This passage covers 22 T cell receptor beta chains from one sample sequenced in a study of blood T cell repertoires in COVID-19. Generated by immunoSEQ multiplex PCR, the TCRdb table keeps only in-frame clones and is missing some. The sample has about 380,000 clones; 88% are singletons. The source material was PBMCs or T cells enriched from blood (not recorded which). The receptors here all came from a woman between 18 and 30 years old who had recovered from COVID-19.

The chain recombines TRBV10-3 with TRBJ2-7, with 12 bases fitting TRBD2. In germline, CDR1 is ENHRY, CDR2 SYGVKD. V lost 6 bases and J lost 11; bases outside the gene matches: 11. The CDR3 loop spans 14 amino acids. CDR3 residues: CAIRGLAGLSGEYF. The CDR3 DNA sequence: TGTGCCATCAGGGGACTAGCGGGCCTCTCTGGGGAGTACTTC.

The V call is TRBV28, the J call TRBJ2-1, with D possibly being TRBD2 (5 bases). V gave up 3 bases and J gave up 8 bases, with 5 bases separating them. Per germline, CDR1 MDHEN and CDR2 SYDVKM. The CDR3 has 11 amino acids. CDR3 DNA: TGTGCCAGCAGTTTCGGGGATGAGCAGTTCTTC. Encoded protein: CASSFGDEQFF. Full variable domain (missing parts from reference TRBV28 and TRBJ2-1): DVKVTQSSRYLVKRTGEKVFLECVQDMDHENMFWYRQDPGLGLRLIYFSYDVKMKEKGDIPEGYSVSREKKERFSLILESASTNQTSMYLCASSFGDEQFFGPGTRLTVL.

This sequence joins TRBV30 and TRBJ1-2; D is unclear. V shed 0 bases and J shed 6 bases, with 8 bases lying between them. The V gene's germline CDR1 is GTSNPN and CDR2 SVGIG (reference sequence). CDR3 length equals 12 residues. DNA of the CDR3: TGTGCCTGGAGTGTACGAAGCGATGGCTACACCTTC. Encoded protein: CAWSVRSDGYTF.

The rearrangement links TRBV7-8 to TRBJ1-2, with 9 positions matching TRBD1. The V and J ends lost 5 bases and 4 bases, in that order; junction bases with no gene match: 8. The CDR3 is 15 amino acids. Looked up from germline, CDR1 is SGHVS and CDR2 is FQNEAQ. CDR3 sequence reads: CASSRTAGQGYGYTF. CDR3 nucleotides: TGTGCCAGCAGCAGAACCGCGGGACAGGGCTATGGCTACACCTTC. The whole variable domain, filled in from reference TRBV7-8 and TRBJ1-2, reads GAGVSQSPRYKVAKRGQDVALRCDPISGHVSLFWYQQALGQGPEFLTYFQNEAQLDKSGLPSDRFFAERPEGSVSTLKIQRTQQEDSAVYLCASSRTAGQGYGYTFGSGTRLTVV.

The chain uses TRBV7-2 and TRBJ1-4; 9 bases fit TRBD1. V lost 2 bases, J lost 7 bases, and 8 bases stayed unmatched. Germline assignment: CDR1 SGHTA and CDR2 FQGNSA. CDR3 size: 16 residues. The CDR3 here is CASSLISTGGSEKLFF. CDR3 DNA: TGTGCCAGCAGCTTAATTTCGACAGGGGGTAGTGAAAAACTGTTTTTT.

The chain links TRBV11-2 to TRBJ2-7; D is unclear. This CDR3 spans 14 amino acids. Trimming left V 2 bases short and J 2 bases short, with 10 bases between. In germline, CDR1 is SGHAT, CDR2 FQNNGV. The CDR3 DNA reads TGTGCCAGCAGCTTAAACAACCTAGCCTACGAGCAGTACTTC. It translates to CASSLNNLAYEQYF.

V is TRBV24-1 and J is TRBJ2-1; D possibly corresponds to TRBD1 (6 bases). The CDR3 totals 12 residues. Germline lookup yields CDR1 KGHDR and CDR2 SFDVKD. V lost 4 bases and J 12 bases, leaving 12 bases between the germline ends. The CDR3 loop reads CATSDLTGLQFF. The CDR3 nucleotides read TGTGCCACCAGTGACCTGACAGGCCTGCAGTTCTTC.

The chain links TRBV5-1 to TRBJ1-5; the match to TRBD1 covers 9 bases. Germline CDR1 and CDR2: SGHRS and YFSETQ. V lost 5 bases to trimming and J lost 6 bases; unmatched junction nucleotides: 6. This CDR3 comprises 14 residues. The DNA for the CDR3 is TGCGCCAGCAGTACTACAGGGGGCACTCAGCCCCAGCATTTT. Translation gives CASSTTGGTQPQHF.

The rearrangement joins TRBV4-1 to TRBJ1-3; 9 bases line up with TRBD1. V dropped 5 bases and J dropped 3; count of bases not matched to a gene: 5. This CDR3 spans 15 amino acids. Looked up from germline, CDR1 is MGHRA and CDR2 is YSYEKL. CDR3 in amino acids: CASSYQTGGGNTIYF. As DNA, the CDR3 is TGCGCCAGCAGCTACCAGACAGGGGGTGGAAACACCATATATTTT.

This chain connects TRBV4-3 to TRBJ1-2; a weak D match, TRBD1 (6 bases). Trimming removed 1 base from V and 9 bases from J, with 21 bases in between. The CDR3 consists of 16 residues. Germline CDR1 is LGHNA and CDR2 is YSLEER. The CDR3 reads CASSQGFGQTIISYTF. In nucleotides, the CDR3 is TGCGCCAGCAGCCAAGGGTTCGGACAGACGATTATTAGCTACACCTTC.

In DNA form, the CDR3 reads TGTGCCAGCAGCCCAGGTGGTGGGCCCCAGCATTTT. Its protein product is CASSPGGGPQHF. The genes are TRBV28 and TRBJ1-5; no reliable D call. V lost 6 bases and J 9 bases, leaving 12 bases between the germline ends. The CDR3 loop spans 12 amino acids. The V gene's germline CDR1 is MDHEN and CDR2 SYDVKM. The variable domain in full, completed from reference TRBV28 and TRBJ1-5, reads DVKVTQSSRYLVKRTGEKVFLECVQDMDHENMFWYRQDPGLGLRLIYFSYDVKMKEKGDIPEGYSVSREKKERFSLILESASTNQTSMYLCASSPGGGPQHFGDGTRLSIL.

This chain connects TRBV30 to TRBJ1-6; D unclear. CDR3 length equals 16 residues. Trimming removed 3 bases from V and 0 bases from J, with 12 bases in between. From germline, CDR1 is GTSNPN and CDR2 SVGIG (reference sequence). CDR3 sequence (DNA): TGTGCCTGGAGCCGGGAAGGAGCCTCCTATAATTCACCCCTCCACTTT. Its protein is CAWSREGASYNSPLHF.

This clone was counted only a few times. The genes are TRBV12-3 or TRBV12-4 and TRBJ1-2; 7 bases match TRBD1. The CDR3 totals 12 residues. Unmatched junction bases numbered 3, after V lost 5 bases and J lost 6 bases. The CDR3 region is CASSGTVNGYTF. The CDR3 region has the DNA TGTGCCAGCAGTGGGACAGTTAATGGCTACACCTTC.

This chain connects TRBV15 to TRBJ2-7; no definite D call. The V gene's germline CDR1 is LNHNV and CDR2 YYDKDF (reference sequence). This CDR3 has 15 residues. V was trimmed by 0 bases and J by 0 bases, leaving 9 bases between them. The CDR3 DNA reads as TGTGCCACCAGCAGAGAGGGTACGGGCTCCTACGAGCAGTACTTC. It yields the protein CATSREGTGSYEQYF.

The chain is built from TRBV7-9 and TRBJ2-7, with TRBD1 matching over 10 bases. Trimming took 3 bases from V and 4 from J; bases not matched to a gene: 12. This CDR3 comprises 17 residues. Germline-derived CDR1 and CDR2 are SEHNR and FQNEAQ (reference sequence). The CDR3, as DNA: TGTGCCAGCAGCTTTTATAAATCCGGGACAGGGGCGTACGAGCAGTACTTC. Protein product: CASSFYKSGTGAYEQYF.

The V gene is TRBV19, the J gene TRBJ1-2; D might be TRBD1 (6 bases). The CDR3 contains 18 residues. Germline V gives CDR1 LNHDA, CDR2 SQIVND (reference sequence). Trimming pared 7 bases from V and 1 base from J, leaving 25 bases between. This CDR3 reads CASTLNGQTHALNYGYTF. CDR3 nucleotide sequence: TGTGCCAGTACCCTAAACGGACAGACCCACGCCCTTAACTATGGCTACACCTTC.

The CDR3 sequence is CASSPPDRGPRNTIYF. The CDR3, as DNA: TGCGCCAGCAGCCCACCGGACAGGGGGCCCAGAAACACCATATATTTT. The rearrangement joins TRBV4-1 to TRBJ1-3; TRBD1 agrees at 11 bases. Germline-derived CDR1 and CDR2 are MGHRA and YSYEKL. The CDR3 is 16 amino acids. Trimming cost V 4 bases and J 5 bases; bases outside gene matches: 7.

This sequence joins TRBV27 and TRBJ2-7, with TRBD1 matching over 7 bases. Unmatched junction bases numbered 5, after V lost 4 bases and J lost 5 bases. The CDR3 covers 13 residues. Germline CDR1 reads MNHEY; CDR2 reads SMNVEV (reference sequence). In DNA, the CDR3 is TGTGCCAGCAGTTGGACAGGTTTCCACGAGCAGTACTTC. It codes for CASSWTGFHEQYF.

V and J are TRBV5-1 and TRBJ2-5, with TRBD2 matching 11 bases. After removal of 2 bases from V and 5 bases from J, the junction contained 5 bases not matched to a gene. The germline gives CDR1 SGHRS, CDR2 YFSETQ. There are 15 residues in the CDR3. CDR3: CASSFSGGARETQYF. DNA for the CDR3: TGCGCCAGCAGCTTTAGCGGGGGGGCCCGGGAGACCCAGTACTTC.

The gene calls are TRBV7-9 and TRBJ2-5; 7 bases are shared with TRBD2. Germline assignment: CDR1 SEHNR and CDR2 FQNEAQ (reference sequence). The CDR3 covers 17 residues. Trimming took 1 base from V and 4 from J; bases not matched to a gene: 12. CDR3 sequence (DNA): TGTGCCAGCAGCTTAGTAGGGGTGGCGGGGGTTTCAGAGACCCAGTACTTC. Its protein product is CASSLVGVAGVSETQYF.

This chain links TRBV6-5 with TRBJ1-1; possibly TRBD1 for D (5 bases). V lost 10 bases and J lost 11, with 20 bases in between. The CDR3 contains 12 residues. CDR1 and CDR2 from the germline V gene are MNHEY and SVGAGI. CDR3 amino acids: CATTTREGNAFF. The CDR3 coding sequence is TGTGCCACTACAACAAGGGAGGGGAACGCTTTCTTT.

This chain uses TRBV12-3 or TRBV12-4 with TRBJ2-5; D call uncertain. The germline V and J ends were trimmed by 6 bases and 2 bases, with 4 bases remaining between them. The CDR3 consists of 11 residues. This CDR3 is CASSLQETQYF. CDR3 DNA: TGTGCCAGCAGCCTACAAGAGACCCAGTACTTC.